The source of this T cell receptor beta chain is a study of T cell responses to AZD1222 COVID-19 vaccine. In the study overall: Pooling was applied to second doses at about 4 or about 12 weeks. General study results and limits: It was only a handful of AZD1222 recipients who were seropositive at baseline. Variant regions that are unmutated are reportedly the target of nearly half of spike-specific TCRs. Females outnumbered males among donors, who were mostly white British; clonal diversity was possibly underestimated.

The ends were cut back, 0 bases at V and 6 bases at J, with 9 bases in the middle. Germline CDR1 and CDR2: GTSNPN and SVGIG (reference sequence). The CDR3 length is 13 residues. The protocol was immunoSEQ multiplex PCR, while the TCRdb copy is restricted to in-frame clones and leaves out a portion. The sample has approximately 88,000 clones; approximately 90% are singletons. This clone was counted a single time. The target antigen is unknown. Sample: peripheral blood, taken on day 0 of AZD1222 vaccination. This TCR was recovered from an adult in good health. The V and J genes are TRBV30 and TRBJ2-1; D remains ambiguous. The CDR3 is CAWSVLIGNEQFF. The CDR3 region has the DNA TGTGCCTGGAGTGTACTAATCGGCAATGAGCAGTTCTTC.